The sequence of this T cell receptor beta chain was determined in a study of CD8 T cells in ankylosing spondylitis (dated by TCRdb to 2016 to 2017). In terms of the full investigation: The study set out to find disease-linked TCR variants by profiling T cell receptor beta repertoires in ankylosing spondylitis patients and healthy donors. The whole study cohort included 108 healthy donors and about two dozen ankylosing spondylitis patients. Peripheral blood was sampled, and synovial fluid was also collected from ankylosing spondylitis patients. The paper's findings and limits, for the study overall: The disease-linked clones were reported as significantly enriched in matched synovial fluid samples from ankylosing spondylitis patients. The disease-linked clones showed a CD8+ phenotype and occurred at relatively low frequencies in peripheral blood. Some of the motif variants had been reported before in the synovial fluid and blood of reactive arthritis patients, a finding that suggests common disease-initiation mechanisms. A TCR beta motif of about 8 highly homologous amino acid variants appeared characteristic of blood from ankylosing spondylitis patients.

Instrument used: Illumina HiSeq 2500. Quantitative 5'-RACE with molecular barcodes was the method used to prepare the TCR beta libraries. As for the authors' bioinformatics: A new computational method, built on a probabilistic model of VDJ rearrangement, was used to identify disease-linked TCR variants. Through fastp at Q25 and MiXCR, TCRdb rebuilt clones from the public reads, retaining in-frame beta chains. A single entry per CDR3 protein holds the most common genes and DNA from its merged rows. It is TCRdb's table, rather than the study itself, that gives the V and J calls and clone size. The sample profile shows about 460,000 distinct CDR3 sequences; less than 6% of them were found once. Around 3.5% of the sample belongs to the ten largest clones. Germline trimming: 5 bases from V, 3 bases from J; junction bases outside gene matches: 13. Reading the germline V gene (reference sequence) gives CDR1 SEHNR and CDR2 FQNEAQ. Inclusive of the bounding cysteine and phenylalanine, the CDR3 is 16 residues long. Of all the DNA, just the CDR3 is kept, 48 bases in frame from base 1.

Ten or more counts support this clonotype. Its antigen is unknown. Base qualities are not recorded, but no much larger clone differs from it by a single base. The chain is encoded by TRBV7-9 joined to TRBJ2-7, and TRBD1 aligns with 7 junction nucleotides. The specimen sequenced was blood, either unsorted or a sorted T cell fraction (not recorded which). This TCR came from a male donor with ankylosing spondylitis. The CDR3 is CASSGQAPRAGYEQYF. The DNA reads TGTGCCAGCAGCGGACAGGCTCCCAGGGCCGGCTACGAGCAGTACTTC. Reference TRBV7-9 and TRBJ2-7 genes cover what lies past the CDR3, so the full variable domain is DTGVSQNPRHKITKRGQNVTFRCDPISEHNRLYWYRQTLGQGPEFLTYFQNEAQLEKSRLLSDRFSAERPKGSFSTLEIQRTEQGDSAMYLCASSGQAPRAGYEQYFGPGTRLTVT.